Listed here is a single T cell receptor (beta chain). The antigen is undetermined. This record comes from a study of T-cell reconstitution after alpha-beta-depleted transplantation in children. Findings and limits, study-wide: The origin of alpha-beta T cells about two months after transplant was reportedly several hundred expanded graft clones. Several patients had high TCRbeta diversity at day 60; it came from surviving recipient T cells and thymic progenitors. One year post-transplant, T-cell counts and diversity were largely derived from T cells produced anew.

A library of TCRbeta sequences, prepared with unique molecular identifiers, was generated. TCRdb ran MiXCR on the PCR reads and lists one entry per CDR3 protein. The sample comprises roughly 790,000 distinct CDR3 sequences, approximately 15% of which are singletons, and approximately 4.5% rests with the top ten. Germline V gene sequence: CDR1 SGHRS, CDR2 YFSETQ. Trimming shortened V by 5 bases and J by 3 bases, and 15 bases separated the two germline ends. The CDR3 is made up of 14 amino acids. This clonotype was sampled from a male patient aged 10 to 17 who had a stem cell transplant for acute lymphoblastic leukemia, so the T cells may come from the graft donor. The sequencing here drew on PBMCs, mostly from graft donor cells, taken 360 days after TCRalphabeta/CD19-depleted stem cell transplant. The rearrangement joins TRBV5-1 to TRBJ2-7, with a tentative D call TRBD1 (6 bases). The CDR3 sequence is CASRPLYRDYEQYF. The DNA of the CDR3 is TGCGCCAGCAGACCGCTATACAGGGACTACGAGCAGTACTTC.